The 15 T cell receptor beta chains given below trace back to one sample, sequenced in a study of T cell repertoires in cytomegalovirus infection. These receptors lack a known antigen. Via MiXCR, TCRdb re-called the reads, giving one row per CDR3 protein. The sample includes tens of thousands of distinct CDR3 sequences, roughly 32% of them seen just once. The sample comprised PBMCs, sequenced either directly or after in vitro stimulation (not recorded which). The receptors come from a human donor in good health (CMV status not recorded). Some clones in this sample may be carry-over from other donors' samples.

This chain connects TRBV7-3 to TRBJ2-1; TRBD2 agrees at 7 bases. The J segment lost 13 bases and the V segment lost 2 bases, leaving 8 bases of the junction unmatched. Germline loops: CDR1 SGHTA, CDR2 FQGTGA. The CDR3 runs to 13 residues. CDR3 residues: CASSLEGRERQFF. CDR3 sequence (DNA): TGTGCCAGCAGCTTAGAGGGGCGGGAGCGCCAGTTCTTC.

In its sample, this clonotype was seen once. Written as DNA, the CDR3 is TGTGCCAGCAGCTTCCTGGGGGGGACTAGTAGCAGTGAGCAGTTCTTC. It specifies CASSFLGGTSSSEQFF. The genes are TRBV7-2 and TRBJ2-1; 8 nucleotides agree with TRBD2. Trimming at V came to 3 bases and at J to 9 bases, leaving 13 bases not matched to a gene. The CDR3 covers 16 residues. Germline assignment: CDR1 SGHTA and CDR2 FQGNSA.

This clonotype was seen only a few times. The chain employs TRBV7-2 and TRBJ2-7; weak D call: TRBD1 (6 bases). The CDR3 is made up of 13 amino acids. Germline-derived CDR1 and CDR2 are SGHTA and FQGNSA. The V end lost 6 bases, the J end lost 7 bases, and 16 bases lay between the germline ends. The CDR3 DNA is TGTGCCAGCAGACGGTCATATACAGGGGAGCAGTACTTC. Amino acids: CASRRSYTGEQYF.

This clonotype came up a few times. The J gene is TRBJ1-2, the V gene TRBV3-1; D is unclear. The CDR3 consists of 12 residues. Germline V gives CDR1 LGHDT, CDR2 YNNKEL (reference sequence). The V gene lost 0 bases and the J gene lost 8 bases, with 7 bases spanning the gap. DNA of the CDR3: TGTGCCAGCAGCCAAGAGGGGTCCGGCTACACCTTC. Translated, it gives CASSQEGSGYTF.

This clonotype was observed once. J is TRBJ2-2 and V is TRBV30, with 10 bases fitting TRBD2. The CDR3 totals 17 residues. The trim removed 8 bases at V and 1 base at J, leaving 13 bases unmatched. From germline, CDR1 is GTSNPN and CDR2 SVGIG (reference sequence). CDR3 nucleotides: TGTGCCGGGTCCAGGGAGAGGACTAGCGGGAACACCGGGGAGCTGTTTTTT. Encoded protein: CAGSRERTSGNTGELFF.

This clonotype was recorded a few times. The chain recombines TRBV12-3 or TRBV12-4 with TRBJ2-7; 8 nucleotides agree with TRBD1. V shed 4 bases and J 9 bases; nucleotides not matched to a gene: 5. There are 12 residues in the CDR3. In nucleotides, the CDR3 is TGTGCCAGCAGTTCACCTGGACAGGGGCAGTACTTC. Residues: CASSSPGQGQYF.

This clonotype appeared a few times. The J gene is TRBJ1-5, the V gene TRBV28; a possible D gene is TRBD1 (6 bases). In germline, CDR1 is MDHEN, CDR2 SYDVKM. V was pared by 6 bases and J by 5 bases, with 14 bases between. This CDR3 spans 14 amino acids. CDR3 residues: CASSPIQGYQPQHF. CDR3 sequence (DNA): TGTGCCAGCAGCCCCATACAGGGATATCAGCCCCAGCATTTT.

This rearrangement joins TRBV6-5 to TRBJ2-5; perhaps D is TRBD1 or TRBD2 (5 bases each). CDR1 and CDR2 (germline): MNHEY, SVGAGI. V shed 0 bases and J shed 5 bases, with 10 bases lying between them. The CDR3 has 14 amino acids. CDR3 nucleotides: TGTGCCAGCAGTTACTCGCCTTGGGGGGAGACCCAGTACTTC. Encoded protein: CASSYSPWGETQYF.

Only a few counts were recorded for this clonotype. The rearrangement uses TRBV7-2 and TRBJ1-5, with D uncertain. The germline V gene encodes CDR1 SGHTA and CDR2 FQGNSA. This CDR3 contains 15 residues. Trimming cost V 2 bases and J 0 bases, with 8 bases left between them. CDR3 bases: TGTGCCAGCAGCTTATGGGCCGATAGCAATCAGCCCCAGCATTTT. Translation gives CASSLWADSNQPQHF. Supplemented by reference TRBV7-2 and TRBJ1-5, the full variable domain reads GAGVSQSPSNKVTEKGKDVELRCDPISGHTALYWYRQSLGQGLEFLIYFQGNSAPDKSGLPSDRFSAERTGGSVSTLTIQRTQQEDSAVYLCASSLWADSNQPQHFGDGTRLSIL.

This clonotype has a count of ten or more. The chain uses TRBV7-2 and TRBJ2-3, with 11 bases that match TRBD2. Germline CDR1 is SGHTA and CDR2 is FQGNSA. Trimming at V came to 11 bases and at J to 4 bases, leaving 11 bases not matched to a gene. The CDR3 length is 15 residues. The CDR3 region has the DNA TGTGCCGGATCACGGTTAGCGGGAGGGGCAGATACGCAGTATTTT. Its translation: CAGSRLAGGADTQYF.

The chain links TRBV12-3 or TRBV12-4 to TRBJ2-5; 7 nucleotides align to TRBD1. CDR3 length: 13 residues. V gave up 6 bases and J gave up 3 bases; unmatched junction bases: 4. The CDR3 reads CASRGQVEETQYF. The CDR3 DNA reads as TGTGCCAGCAGAGGACAGGTTGAAGAGACCCAGTACTTC.

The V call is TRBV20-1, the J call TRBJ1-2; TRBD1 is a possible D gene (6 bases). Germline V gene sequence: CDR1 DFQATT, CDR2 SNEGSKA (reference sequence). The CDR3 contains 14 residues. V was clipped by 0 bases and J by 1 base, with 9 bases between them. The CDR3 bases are TGCAGTGCTAGAGATACGGGACATAACTATGGCTACACCTTC. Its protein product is CSARDTGHNYGYTF.

The CDR3 spells CASKRTGSTDTQYF. For the CDR3, the DNA is TGTGCCAGCAAGCGGACAGGAAGCACAGATACGCAGTATTTT. The rearrangement links TRBV6-8 to TRBJ2-3, with TRBD1 identical over 7 bases. V lost 7 bases and J lost 0; bases outside the gene matches: 4. Germline V gene data show CDR1 as MNHGY and CDR2 as SAAAGT. The CDR3 consists of 14 residues.

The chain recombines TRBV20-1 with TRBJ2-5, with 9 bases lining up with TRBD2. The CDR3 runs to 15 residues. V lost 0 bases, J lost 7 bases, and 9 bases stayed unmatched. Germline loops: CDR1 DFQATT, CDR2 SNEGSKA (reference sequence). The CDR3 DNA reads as TGCAGTGCTAGAGATGGTGCTAGCGGGGAAGGGACCCAGTACTTC. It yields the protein CSARDGASGEGTQYF.

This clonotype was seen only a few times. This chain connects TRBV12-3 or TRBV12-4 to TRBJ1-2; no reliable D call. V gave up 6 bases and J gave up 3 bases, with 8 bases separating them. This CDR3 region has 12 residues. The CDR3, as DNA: TGTGCCAGCAGCCGGAAGGACTATGGCTACACCTTC. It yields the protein CASSRKDYGYTF.